Listed below are T cell receptor beta chains from one sample, sequenced in a study of OX40 agonist ivuxolimab in advanced cancers. The assay was immunoSEQ multiplex PCR, and TCRdb's table has in-frame clones only and misses some. The sample includes over 75,000 clones, around 90% of them seen just once. The sample consisted of CD4+ or CD8+ T cells sorted from blood, taken in a trial of the OX40 agonist ivuxolimab. The source is an adult with an advanced solid tumor such as melanoma, head and neck, liver or kidney cancer. CDR3s include the opening cysteine and the closing phenylalanine or tryptophan. The D gene is left open where the match is weak. Clone size, where shown, is once, few, many, or a class for clones that have expanded.

cdr3_aa cdr3_nt clone_size j_call d_call v_call
CASSERQVGSGNTIYF TGTGCCAGCAGTGAACGGCAGGTCGGCTCTGGAAACACCATATATTTT . TRBJ1-3 . TRBV6-1
CARAGVGTDTQYF TGTGCCAGAGCAGGGGTCGGCACAGATACGCAGTATTTT . TRBJ2-3 . TRBV2
CASRRGGRGIDEQFF TGCGCCAGCAGGAGGGGGGGCAGGGGAATCGATGAGCAGTTCTTC . TRBJ2-1 . TRBV5-1
CASSDSGRGYNEQFF TGTGCCAGCAGCGATAGCGGGAGGGGTTACAATGAGCAGTTCTTC . TRBJ2-1 TRBD2 TRBV9
CASSSLGTEGYTF TGTGCCAGCAGTTCCCTAGGGACAGAGGGCTACACCTTC . TRBJ1-2 TRBD1 TRBV27
CASSFTGTPNSGANVLTF TGTGCCAGCAGCTTCACCGGGACGCCGAACTCTGGGGCCAACGTCCTGACTTTC . TRBJ2-6 . TRBV7-2
CASSLGGTSGGTQYF TGCGCCAGCAGCTTGGGCGGAACGTCGGGTGGGACCCAGTACTTC few TRBJ2-5 . TRBV5-1
CASSQGSGVGNTIYF TGCGCCAGCAGCCAAGGCTCTGGTGTTGGAAACACCATATATTTT . TRBJ1-3 . TRBV4-1
CATSSDDSQETQYF TGTGCCACCAGCAGTGACGACAGCCAAGAGACCCAGTACTTC . TRBJ2-5 . TRBV15
CASSLQGWNTEAFF TGTGCCAGCAGCCTCCAGGGCTGGAACACTGAAGCTTTCTTT . TRBJ1-1 . TRBV14
CASRRDRGNSPLHF TGTGCCAGCAGACGGGACAGGGGAAATTCACCCCTCCACTTT . TRBJ1-6 TRBD1 TRBV27
CASSHTGSNEQFF TGCGCCAGCAGCCACACAGGGTCCAATGAGCAGTTCTTC . TRBJ2-1 . TRBV23-1
CASSLDTGDDTDTQYF TGTGCCAGCAGCCTAGACACGGGGGACGACACAGATACGCAGTATTTT . TRBJ2-3 . TRBV9
CASSLSTGNREKLFF TGTGCCAGCAGCCTCTCGACAGGGAACCGAGAAAAACTGTTTTTT . TRBJ1-4 TRBD1 TRBV9
CASSPQGTSQPQHF TGTGCCAGCTCACCACAGGGGACGAGTCAGCCCCAGCATTTT . TRBJ1-5 . TRBV18
CASSLTGVQETQYF TGTGCCAGCAGCTTGACAGGTGTCCAAGAGACCCAGTACTTC . TRBJ2-5 . TRBV5-4
CASSPTGAGSYNEQFF TGCGCCAGCAGCCCGACAGGGGCAGGCTCCTACAATGAGCAGTTCTTC . TRBJ2-1 TRBD1 TRBV5-1
CASRGQENEKLFF TGTGCCAGTAGGGGACAGGAGAACGAAAAACTGTTTTTT . TRBJ1-4 TRBD1 TRBV19
CASRSQGAKEQYF TGTGCCAGCAGATCACAGGGGGCGAAAGAGCAGTACTTC . TRBJ2-7 TRBD1 TRBV6-1
CASSQTGLADEQYF TGCGCCAGCAGCCAAACCGGACTAGCGGACGAGCAGTACTTC many TRBJ2-7 TRBD2 TRBV4-3
CATGDGPQPQHF TGTGCCACCGGGGACGGACCCCAGCCCCAGCATTTT . TRBJ1-5 . TRBV6-5
CASSLVVGSSNQPQHF TGTGCCAGCAGCTTAGTAGTAGGAAGTAGCAATCAGCCCCAGCATTTT . TRBJ1-5 . TRBV7-9
CASSRGTGTEEKLFF TGTGCCAGCTCACGAGGGACCGGGACAGAGGAAAAACTGTTTTTT . TRBJ1-4 TRBD1 TRBV18
CASSPGQNMNTEAFF TGTGCCAGTAGTCCCGGACAGAACATGAACACTGAAGCTTTCTTT . TRBJ1-1 . TRBV19
CASSLVRATEAFF TGTGCCAGCAGCTTAGTCAGGGCCACTGAAGCTTTCTTT . TRBJ1-1 . TRBV11-2
CASSVVGWGTYETQYF TGTGCCAGCAGCGTAGTGGGGTGGGGGACGTACGAGACCCAGTACTTC . TRBJ2-5 . TRBV9
CASSPQGNQPQHF TGTGCCAGCTCACCACAAGGGAATCAGCCCCAGCATTTT . TRBJ1-5 . TRBV18
CASSPSLAGGDTQYF TGTGCCAGCAGCCCGAGTCTAGCGGGAGGAGATACGCAGTATTTT . TRBJ2-3 TRBD2 TRBV7-3
CASSIMMSRQPFSYEQYF TGTGCCAGTAGTATAATGATGTCGAGACAGCCCTTTTCCTACGAGCAGTACTTC . TRBJ2-7 . TRBV19
CASWGDLRPNEQFF TGTGCCAGTTGGGGGGACTTACGTCCCAATGAGCAGTTCTTC . TRBJ2-1 . TRBV27
CASSLKAAEYQPQHF TGTGCCAGCAGCTTAAAGGCTGCGGAGTATCAGCCCCAGCATTTT . TRBJ1-5 . TRBV7-2
CAISEGTGNGDTQYF TGTGCCATCAGTGAAGGGACAGGTAATGGAGATACGCAGTATTTT . TRBJ2-3 TRBD1 TRBV10-3
CASYGLTSYNEQFF TGTGCCAGCTATGGGCTCACCTCCTACAATGAGCAGTTCTTC . TRBJ2-1 . TRBV27
CASSVGLADYNEQFF TGTGCCAGCAGCGTGGGACTAGCCGATTACAATGAGCAGTTCTTC . TRBJ2-1 TRBD2 TRBV7-3
CASSLMGRSDYEQYF TGTGCCAGCAGCTTAATGGGGCGGTCTGACTACGAGCAGTACTTC . TRBJ2-7 . TRBV11-3
CASSLESGVYTF TGTGCCAGCAGCCTCGAGAGCGGGGTGTACACCTTC few TRBJ1-2 . TRBV6-1
CASSLKTGANSPLHF TGTGCCAGCAGCCTGAAGACAGGGGCAAATTCACCCCTCCACTTT . TRBJ1-6 TRBD1 TRBV7-9
CASSPDAFSSYNEQFF TGTGCCAGCAGCCCCGACGCCTTCAGCTCCTACAATGAGCAGTTCTTC . TRBJ2-1 . TRBV11-2
CAISESRAEHHNEQFF TGTGCCATCAGTGAGTCGCGGGCAGAACATCACAATGAGCAGTTCTTC . TRBJ2-1 . TRBV10-3
CASSLVRYGEQYF TGTGCCAGCAGCTTAGTCAGGTACGGCGAGCAGTACTTC . TRBJ2-7 . TRBV11-3
CASSAGTGGPSGYEQYF TGTGCCAGCAGCGCCGGGACAGGGGGTCCCTCAGGCTACGAGCAGTACTTC . TRBJ2-7 TRBD1 TRBV11-3
CASSLGAGRVNEQYF TGTGCCAGCAGCTTAGGTGCAGGGAGAGTTAACGAGCAGTACTTC once TRBJ2-7 . TRBV7-9
CASSVRQGRGEKLFF TGTGCCAGCAGTGTGCGACAGGGAAGGGGTGAAAAACTGTTTTTT . TRBJ1-4 TRBD1 TRBV6-1
CASSEMGQGFYEQYF TGTGCCAGCAGTGAAATGGGACAGGGGTTCTACGAGCAGTACTTC few TRBJ2-7 TRBD1 TRBV6-1
CASSSRRGGDYNYGYTF TGTGCCAGCAGTTCCCGGCGAGGGGGAGATTATAACTATGGCTACACCTTC . TRBJ1-2 . TRBV28
CASSPGSGGPYNEQFF TGTGCCAGCAGCCCCGGCAGCGGGGGCCCCTACAATGAGCAGTTCTTC . TRBJ2-1 TRBD2 TRBV7-6
CASSFLAGVETQYF TGTGCCAGCAGTTTCCTAGCGGGAGTTGAGACCCAGTACTTC . TRBJ2-5 TRBD2 TRBV28
CASSVSPGGSSYNEQFF TGCGCCAGCAGTGTGAGCCCGGGGGGGAGCTCCTACAATGAGCAGTTCTTC . TRBJ2-1 TRBD2 TRBV10-2
CASRPNGGVAKNIQYF TGTGCCAGCAGGCCAAACGGGGGCGTGGCCAAAAACATTCAGTACTTC . TRBJ2-4 . TRBV28
CASSTTGTGNEKLFF TGTGCCAGTAGTACTACCGGCACGGGTAATGAAAAACTGTTTTTT . TRBJ1-4 . TRBV19
CASSLQPAGGSYNEQFF TGTGCCAGCAGCTTACAACCGGCAGGGGGATCCTACAATGAGCAGTTCTTC . TRBJ2-1 TRBD1 TRBV7-9
CASSLGSGSPLHF TGTGCCAGCAGCTTAGGATCGGGATCACCCCTCCACTTT . TRBJ1-6 . TRBV11-2
CSVEGAGRPSGETQYF TGCAGCGTTGAAGGGGCGGGGCGCCCGTCAGGAGAGACCCAGTACTTC . TRBJ2-5 . TRBV29-1
CATSRDGGSIVETQYF TGTGCCACCAGCAGAGATGGAGGGAGCATTGTAGAGACCCAGTACTTC . TRBJ2-5 . TRBV15
CASSHGQTSVGELFF TGCGCCAGCAGTCATGGCCAAACTAGCGTCGGGGAGCTGTTTTTT . TRBJ2-2 TRBD2 TRBV5-1